This T cell receptor beta chain came from a study of beta chain features in type 1 diabetes. Study-level background: Patient and healthy donor groups were alike in age, gender and cell yields.

This clone was observed many times. Its target is not known. Study results and limitations: Compared to healthy donors, patients appeared to have naive, central memory and Treg TCRB repertoires that were more alike.

Every bit of the isolated RNA underwent reverse transcription, so sequencing read expressed TCRB transcripts. Sequenced by immunoSEQ multiplex PCR; TCRdb stores in-frame clones only, minus some. The sample includes about 150,000 clones, approximately 9.9% of them seen just once. The receptor's source is a woman aged 18-35 years in good health. Sequenced material: central memory CD4+ T cells from blood.

In nucleotides, the CDR3 is TGCGCCAGCAGCCCGAACCCTTCCCCCGGGGAGACCCAGTACTTC. Protein: CASSPNPSPGETQYF. The chain is built from TRBV4-1 and TRBJ2-5; D remains unclear. Germline V gene sequence: CDR1 MGHRA, CDR2 YSYEKL. The CDR3 runs to 15 residues. Trimming removed 4 bases from V and 5 bases from J, with 17 bases in between.